The next 11 T cell receptor beta chains were all read from a single sample in a study of shared clonotypes between healthy human individuals (dated by TCRdb to about 2020). CD8 naive samples were obtained by positive selection for CCR7 among CD45RO-negative cells, yielding a CD45RA+CCR7+ population from which TemRA cells were excluded. Libraries were constructed by the immunoSEQ multiplex PCR assay. In TCRdb, the immuneACCESS table is reduced to in-frame sequences with V and J assigned. These tables do not hold every clone; where another copy was compared, an unresolved V gene accounts for under half, and the others remain unexplained. This sample holds about 2.1 million clones; 85% to 95% were observed only once. The ten largest make up 1.5% to 2% of the sample. The sample taken for sequencing was naive CD8+ T cells from PBMCs. According to the study, the label for this sample's cell subset or site signals: CD45RA+CCR7+. The source is a man between 18 and 29 years old in good health. Some clones in this sample may be carry-over from other donors' samples.

The chain links TRBV25-1 to TRBJ2-1; tentative D call: TRBD2 (5 bases). The length of the CDR3 is 14 residues. Germline CDR1 and CDR2: MGHDK and SYGVNS. The ends were cut back, 5 bases at V and 1 base at J, with 9 bases in the middle. CDR3 protein: CASSIARSYNEQFF. The DNA for the CDR3 is TGTGCCAGCAGTATAGCGCGTTCCTACAATGAGCAGTTCTTC.

This rearrangement joins TRBV9 to TRBJ1-2, with 8 bases fitting TRBD1. V shed 0 bases and J 4 bases; nucleotides not matched to a gene: 2. From germline, CDR1 is SGDLS and CDR2 YYNGEE. The CDR3 sequence is 14 residues long. The CDR3 protein is CASSVADRGYGYTF. CDR3 nucleotides: TGTGCCAGCAGCGTAGCTGACAGGGGCTATGGCTACACCTTC.

The V and J genes are TRBV27 and TRBJ2-7; 8 bases line up with TRBD1. V lost 5 bases, J lost 3 bases, and 9 bases stayed unmatched. Germline V CDR1 and CDR2: MNHEY, SMNVEV (reference sequence). The length of the CDR3 is 15 residues. In DNA, the CDR3 is TGTGCCAGCAGTAACCCCCGGACAGGGATCTACGAGCAGTACTTC. Translating it yields CASSNPRTGIYEQYF.

The chain is built from TRBV2 and TRBJ2-2; 7 bases match TRBD2. The CDR3 extends over 13 amino acids. Germline loops: CDR1 SNHLY, CDR2 FYNNEI. V dropped 6 bases and J dropped 9; count of bases not matched to a gene: 7. CDR3: CASRGGTERELFF. CDR3 DNA sequence: TGTGCCAGCAGGGGAGGGACGGAAAGGGAGCTGTTTTTT.

The chain carries TRBV7-9 and TRBJ2-7; the D call may be TRBD1 or TRBD2 (5 bases each). This CDR3 contains 14 residues. V lost 6 bases and J 2 bases, leaving 14 bases between the germline ends. Germline values: CDR1 SEHNR, CDR2 FQNEAQ (reference sequence). For the CDR3, the DNA is TGTGCCAGCAGTCGGGGCTGGCTGGCCTACGAGCAGTACTTC. Translated: CASSRGWLAYEQYF.

The sample holds a few counts of this clone. Other DNA variants within this sample encode the same CDR3. J is TRBJ1-1 and V is TRBV27, with TRBD1 as a possible D gene (5 bases). V was cut by 4 bases and J by 4 bases, with 7 bases left in between. Germline assignment: CDR1 MNHEY and CDR2 SMNVEV (reference sequence). This CDR3 has 12 residues. The CDR3 is CASSWGGTEAFF. The CDR3 DNA sequence: TGTGCCAGCAGTTGGGGGGGCACTGAAGCTTTCTTT.

This chain links TRBV6-1 with TRBJ2-1; 11 nucleotides align to TRBD2. This CDR3 comprises 14 residues. Per germline, CDR1 MNHNS and CDR2 SASEGT. V lost 1 base, J lost 8 bases, and 1 base stayed unmatched. CDR3 protein: CASSEGLAGHEQFF. The DNA of the CDR3 is TGTGCCAGCAGTGAAGGACTAGCGGGACATGAGCAGTTCTTC.

This chain links TRBV6-1 with TRBJ1-5; D possibly corresponds to TRBD1 (5 bases). Germline CDR1 MNHNS, CDR2 SASEGT. Trimming pared 1 base from V and 0 bases from J, leaving 16 bases between. This CDR3 comprises 18 residues. CDR3 bases: TGTGCCAGCAGTGAAGTCCCCGCCAGGGCTAATAGCAATCAGCCCCAGCATTTT. Translating it yields CASSEVPARANSNQPQHF.

A word on this clone: Other DNA sequences in this specimen translate into the identical CDR3. V is TRBV7-9 and J is TRBJ2-5, with TRBD1 identical over 7 bases. J gave up 2 bases and V 5 bases, and 8 bases lay outside the gene matches. In germline, CDR1 is SEHNR, CDR2 FQNEAQ (reference sequence). The CDR3 is 15 amino acids. The CDR3 DNA follows: TGTGCCAGCAGCCCTCGGGACAGCCCTCAAGAGACCCAGTACTTC. Translated, it gives CASSPRDSPQETQYF.

The chain joins TRBV12-5 to TRBJ1-2; D not certain. The CDR3 spans 16 residues. V lost 0 bases to trimming and J lost 2 bases, with 13 bases between them. Germline CDR1 LGHNT, CDR2 FRNRAP. DNA of the CDR3: TGTGCTAGTGGTTTGGTACTATCCCATGTGAACTATGGCTACACCTTC. This codes for CASGLVLSHVNYGYTF.

The chain employs TRBV15 and TRBJ2-7; TRBD1 agrees at 7 bases. Germline trimming cut 5 bases from V and 2 bases from J; bases unmatched to any gene: 6. The CDR3 extends over 14 amino acids. Per germline, CDR1 LNHNV and CDR2 YYDKDF (reference sequence). The CDR3 bases are TGTGCCACCAGCCCAGGGGGTCCTCCCTACGAGCAGTACTTC. This translates into CATSPGGPPYEQYF.